This T cell receptor (beta chain) was recovered during a study of radiation and T cells in renal cell carcinoma. The time point was: baseline pretreatment blood. Indicated treatment: 15 Gy SBRT to primary tumor, nephrectomy 4 weeks later. Only in-frame clones appear in the TCRdb table, and some are missing; sequencing was by immunoSEQ multiplex PCR. Among 100,000 or so clones, less than 90% were seen once, and the ten largest hold 7% to 9%. V shed 4 bases and J 4 bases; nucleotides not matched to a gene: 9. Per germline, CDR1 MDHEN and CDR2 SYDVKM. CDR3 length: 15 amino acids. Sequenced here: blood, sampled from a patient whose treatment included radiotherapy and nephrectomy. The chain recombines TRBV28 with TRBJ2-7; 8 bases match TRBD2. The source of this sequence is a man aged 50 to 60 with renal cell carcinoma. The CDR3 DNA reads as TGTGCCAGCAGTTCGGGAGGGGATGGGGCTTACGAGCAGTACTTC. It is translated as CASSSGGDGAYEQYF.